The sequence of this T cell receptor (beta chain) was determined in a study of T-cell memory formation after mild COVID-19. General study points: Researchers could not confirm that second-wave clones peaking on day 37 targeted SARS-CoV-2.

Using its own MiXCR run on the 5' RACE reads, TCRdb lists one record per CDR3 protein. Found here are roughly 500,000 distinct CDR3 sequences, roughly 20% of them singletons; the top ten hold about 12%. The germline V gene encodes CDR1 SEHNR and CDR2 FQNEAQ (reference sequence). The CDR3 totals 13 residues. This clonotype was detected ten times or more. The antigen is not known. One junction end does not reproduce the germline sequence, and a read error may be involved. Material: PBMCs or a T cell subset sorted from them (not recorded which). The receptor comes from an adult woman who had mild COVID-19 (a few samples of this study predate the infection). Cell type and time point are not known. The chain links TRBV7-9 to TRBJ2-7; D is undetermined. The CDR3 sequence is CASSLGSAYEQYF. The CDR3 DNA is TGCGCCAGCAGCTTGGGTTCGGCGTACGAGCAGTACTTC.